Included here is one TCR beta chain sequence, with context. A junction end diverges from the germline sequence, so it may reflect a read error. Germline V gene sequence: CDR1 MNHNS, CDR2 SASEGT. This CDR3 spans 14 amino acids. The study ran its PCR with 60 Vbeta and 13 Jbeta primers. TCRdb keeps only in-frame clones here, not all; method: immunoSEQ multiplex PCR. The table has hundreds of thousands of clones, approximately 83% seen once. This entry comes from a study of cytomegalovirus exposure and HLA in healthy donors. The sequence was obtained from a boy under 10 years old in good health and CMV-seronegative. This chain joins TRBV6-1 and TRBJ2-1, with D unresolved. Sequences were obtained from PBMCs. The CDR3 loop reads CASSEGYTYNEQFF. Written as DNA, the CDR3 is TGTGCCAGCAGCGAAGGATACACCTACAATGAGCAGTTCTTC.